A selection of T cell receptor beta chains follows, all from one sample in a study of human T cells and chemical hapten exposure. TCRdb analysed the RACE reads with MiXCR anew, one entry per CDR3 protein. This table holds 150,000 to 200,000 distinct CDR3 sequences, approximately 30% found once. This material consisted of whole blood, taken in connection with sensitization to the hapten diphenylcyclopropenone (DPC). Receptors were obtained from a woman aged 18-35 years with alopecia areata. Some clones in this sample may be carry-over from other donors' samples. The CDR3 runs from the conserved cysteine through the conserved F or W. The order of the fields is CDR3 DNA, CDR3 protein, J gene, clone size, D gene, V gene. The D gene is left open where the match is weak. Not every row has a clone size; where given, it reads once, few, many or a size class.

CDR3 DNA: TGTGCCAGCAGCGTGGATGGGGTCGAGACCCAGTACTTC; CDR3 protein: CASSVDGVETQYF; J gene: TRBJ2-5; clone size: few; D gene: .; V gene: TRBV5-8
CDR3 DNA: TGTGCCAGCAGCTTAAGGGGGGCAGACACTGAAGCTTTCTTT; CDR3 protein: CASSLRGADTEAFF; J gene: TRBJ1-1; clone size: .; D gene: .; V gene: TRBV7-2
CDR3 DNA: TGCAGTGCCCTTCGGGACAGGAGGGTGGAGACCCAGTACTTC; CDR3 protein: CSALRDRRVETQYF; J gene: TRBJ2-5; clone size: .; D gene: TRBD1; V gene: TRBV20-1
CDR3 DNA: TGCAGCGCAGCCAGCGGGGGGGCATACGAGCAGTACTTC; CDR3 protein: CSAASGGAYEQYF; J gene: TRBJ2-7; clone size: .; D gene: TRBD2; V gene: TRBV29-1
CDR3 DNA: TGTGCCAGCGGTCGCACAGATACGCAGTATTTT; CDR3 protein: CASGRTDTQYF; J gene: TRBJ2-3; clone size: .; D gene: .; V gene: TRBV12-3/TRBV12-4
CDR3 DNA: TGTGCCAGCAGTGAATTGGTTGAGCAGTACTTC; CDR3 protein: CASSELVEQYF; J gene: TRBJ2-7; clone size: few; D gene: .; V gene: TRBV25-1
CDR3 DNA: TGTGCCAGCAGTTTATGGGGGGCTAAGGATTATGAGCAGTTCTTC; CDR3 protein: CASSLWGAKDYEQFF; J gene: TRBJ2-1; clone size: .; D gene: .; V gene: TRBV12-3/TRBV12-4
CDR3 DNA: TGTGCCAGCAGCCCGACTAGGGGTGCCCCCAATGAGCAGTTCTTC; CDR3 protein: CASSPTRGAPNEQFF; J gene: TRBJ2-1; clone size: .; D gene: .; V gene: TRBV14
CDR3 DNA: TGCGCCAGCAGCCCCCCGGACAGCCAGAATGAAAAACTGTTTTTT; CDR3 protein: CASSPPDSQNEKLFF; J gene: TRBJ1-4; clone size: few; D gene: .; V gene: TRBV4-1
CDR3 DNA: TGCAGCGTTGCTCCCCCGAGGGGCACAGATACGCAGTATTTT; CDR3 protein: CSVAPPRGTDTQYF; J gene: TRBJ2-3; clone size: .; D gene: .; V gene: TRBV29-1
CDR3 DNA: TGTGCCATCAGTGAGTCTACCTACAATGAGCAGTTCTTC; CDR3 protein: CAISESTYNEQFF; J gene: TRBJ2-1; clone size: .; D gene: .; V gene: TRBV10-3
CDR3 DNA: TGTGCCAGCAGCTTACTGGGACAGGGGTTCCAAGAGACCCAGTACTTC; CDR3 protein: CASSLLGQGFQETQYF; J gene: TRBJ2-5; clone size: .; D gene: TRBD1; V gene: TRBV7-2
CDR3 DNA: TGTGCCAGCAGCTTAGTGGGACTAGCGTCCACAGATACGCAGTATTTT; CDR3 protein: CASSLVGLASTDTQYF; J gene: TRBJ2-3; clone size: .; D gene: TRBD2; V gene: TRBV7-8
CDR3 DNA: TGCAGTGCTACCCGTCTTCCGCAAAGCAATCAGCCCCAGCATTTT; CDR3 protein: CSATRLPQSNQPQHF; J gene: TRBJ1-5; clone size: few; D gene: .; V gene: TRBV20-1
CDR3 DNA: TGTGCCAGCAGCCGTATACAGGCGCAAGAGACCCAGTACTTC; CDR3 protein: CASSRIQAQETQYF; J gene: TRBJ2-5; clone size: few; D gene: .; V gene: TRBV7-9
CDR3 DNA: TGCGCCAGCAGCCAAGATAGGGGAAGCGAGCAGTACTTC; CDR3 protein: CASSQDRGSEQYF; J gene: TRBJ2-7; clone size: few; D gene: .; V gene: TRBV4-1
CDR3 DNA: TGCAGTGCTAGTTTTTCAGAGGGCTACACCTTC; CDR3 protein: CSASFSEGYTF; J gene: TRBJ1-2; clone size: once; D gene: .; V gene: TRBV20-1
CDR3 DNA: TGTGCCACCAGCAGAGTAGAAAGGAGACAGGGAACCCACGAGCAGTACTTC; CDR3 protein: CATSRVERRQGTHEQYF; J gene: TRBJ2-7; clone size: .; D gene: TRBD1; V gene: TRBV15
CDR3 DNA: TGTGCCAGCAGTTACCTCACAGGGGAAGGCAATCAGCCCCAGCATTTT; CDR3 protein: CASSYLTGEGNQPQHF; J gene: TRBJ1-5; clone size: .; D gene: TRBD1; V gene: TRBV6-6
CDR3 DNA: TGTGCCAGCAGCTTATTATTTACAGGGAGGGATTCTAACACTGAAGCTTTCTTT; CDR3 protein: CASSLLFTGRDSNTEAFF; J gene: TRBJ1-1; clone size: .; D gene: .; V gene: TRBV5-8
CDR3 DNA: TGTGCCAGCAGACCTAGGACAGGGGGCAATCAGCCCCAGCATTTT; CDR3 protein: CASRPRTGGNQPQHF; J gene: TRBJ1-5; clone size: few; D gene: TRBD1; V gene: TRBV7-2
CDR3 DNA: TGCAGCGTTGAGGTGGGACTTTATACAGATACGCAGTATTTT; CDR3 protein: CSVEVGLYTDTQYF; J gene: TRBJ2-3; clone size: few; D gene: .; V gene: TRBV29-1
CDR3 DNA: TGTGCCACCAGTGATCCCGGACAGGGCGCCCGGACGCAGTATTTT; CDR3 protein: CATSDPGQGARTQYF; J gene: TRBJ2-3; clone size: .; D gene: TRBD1; V gene: TRBV24-1
CDR3 DNA: TGTGCCACCAGCAGAGATAAGAGCTACCCTAATGAGCAGTTCTTC; CDR3 protein: CATSRDKSYPNEQFF; J gene: TRBJ2-1; clone size: few; D gene: .; V gene: TRBV15
CDR3 DNA: TGCAGCGTTGAAAGGGGCGGAGGAGGGAATGAGCAGTTCTTC; CDR3 protein: CSVERGGGGNEQFF; J gene: TRBJ2-1; clone size: .; D gene: .; V gene: TRBV29-1
CDR3 DNA: TGCGCCAGCAGCTTGACAGTTGCGCAGGAGTCCTCCTATAATTCACCCCTCCACTTT; CDR3 protein: CASSLTVAQESSYNSPLHF; J gene: TRBJ1-6; clone size: .; D gene: .; V gene: TRBV5-1
CDR3 DNA: TGCGCCAGCAGCTTGGTACAGGCGAACACCGGGGAGCTGTTTTTT; CDR3 protein: CASSLVQANTGELFF; J gene: TRBJ2-2; clone size: .; D gene: .; V gene: TRBV5-1
CDR3 DNA: TGTGCCAGCAGTTACGGAGGGACAGGGGGCCGTGGCTACACCTTC; CDR3 protein: CASSYGGTGGRGYTF; J gene: TRBJ1-2; clone size: many; D gene: TRBD1; V gene: TRBV6-2/TRBV6-3
CDR3 DNA: TGTGCCAGCAGCTTAAAGGCCGGGCACGAGCAGTACTTC; CDR3 protein: CASSLKAGHEQYF; J gene: TRBJ2-7; clone size: few; D gene: .; V gene: TRBV7-2
CDR3 DNA: TGCGCCAGCAGCTCAGGGGATAACTATGGCTACACCTTC; CDR3 protein: CASSSGDNYGYTF; J gene: TRBJ1-2; clone size: .; D gene: .; V gene: TRBV5-1
CDR3 DNA: TGTGCCAGCAGCCCGGCGCCTGATGGGCCTCATCAAGAGACCCAGTACTTC; CDR3 protein: CASSPAPDGPHQETQYF; J gene: TRBJ2-5; clone size: .; D gene: .; V gene: TRBV5-5